The 9 T cell receptor beta chains presented below share a single source sample, sequenced in a study of T cells after somatic rescue of genetic block. Profiled with immunoSEQ multiplex PCR; TCRdb holds only in-frame clones, not every one. The top ten clones hold roughly 1.7% of a sample with tens of thousands of clones, about 87% of them seen once. The sequenced material came from peripheral blood mononuclear cells (PBMCs). These receptors were collected from a woman younger than 30.

This chain joins TRBV4-1 and TRBJ2-1; D gene uncertain. This CDR3 has 15 amino acids. The V end was cut by 1 base, the J end by 7 bases, with 14 bases between. The germline V gene encodes CDR1 MGHRA and CDR2 YSYEKL. The CDR3 reads CASSQASHQGNEQFF. The CDR3 bases are TGCGCCAGCAGCCAAGCCAGCCACCAAGGGAATGAGCAGTTCTTC.

This clone was observed a handful of times. The CDR3 here is CASSSPGTDYGYTF. CDR3 coding DNA: TGTGCCAGTAGTTCCCCCGGGACAGACTATGGCTACACCTTC. This chain connects TRBV19 to TRBJ1-2; 7 bases map to TRBD1. This CDR3 has 14 residues. Germline CDR1 LNHDA, CDR2 SQIVND (reference sequence). V was clipped by 5 bases and J by 3 bases; unmatched bases: 6.

The chain combines TRBV5-6 with TRBJ1-1, with TRBD1 as a possible D gene (6 bases). The CDR3 covers 13 residues. Germline V gene sequence: CDR1 SGHDT, CDR2 YYEEEE. V lost 4 bases, J lost 8 bases, and 15 bases lay in between. The CDR3 sequence: CASSRIQGKEAFF. The CDR3 coding sequence is TGTGCCAGCAGCCGTATCCAGGGGAAAGAAGCTTTCTTT.

The genes are TRBV7-9 and TRBJ2-7, with no clear D. The CDR3 sequence is 16 residues long. V lost 5 bases to trimming and J lost 0 bases, with 17 bases between them. Per germline, CDR1 SEHNR and CDR2 FQNEAQ (reference sequence). CDR3 DNA sequence: TGTGCCAGCAGCCCTCTGGGCAGCAGTTTCTCCTACGAGCAGTACTTC. Translation gives CASSPLGSSFSYEQYF.

The chain recombines TRBV5-1 with TRBJ2-6, with D unresolved. V dropped 5 bases and J dropped 0 bases, with 9 bases sitting between them. Germline loops: CDR1 SGHRS, CDR2 YFSETQ. This CDR3 spans 15 amino acids. CDR3 residues: CASRGAISGANVLTF. CDR3 nucleotide sequence: TGCGCCAGCAGAGGTGCAATCTCTGGGGCCAACGTCCTGACTTTC.

CDR3 sequence reads: CASSPTSGRVSYNEQFF. The CDR3 region has the DNA TGTGCCAGCAGCCCGACTAGCGGGAGGGTGTCCTACAATGAGCAGTTCTTC. The chain recombines TRBV11-3 with TRBJ2-1, with 14 positions matching TRBD2. The CDR3 is made up of 17 amino acids. From germline, CDR1 is SGHNT and CDR2 YENEEA. The junction had 4 bases not matched to a gene; V was cut back by 5 bases and J by 1 base.

CDR3 sequence: CASSLASGGTTDTQYF. CDR3 DNA: TGTGCCAGCAGCCTAGCCAGCGGGGGAACCACAGATACGCAGTATTTT. The gene calls are TRBV5-5 and TRBJ2-3; 8 bases align to TRBD2. Germline CDR1 SGHKS, CDR2 YYEKEE (reference sequence). Losses at the gene ends were 4 bases for V and 2 bases for J; bases not matched to a gene: 9. CDR3 length equals 16 residues.

This clone appeared a single time. The chain joins TRBV27 to TRBJ1-2; the D gene is possibly TRBD1 (6 bases). The V gene lost 0 bases and the J gene lost 4 bases, with 9 bases spanning the gap. The CDR3 consists of 14 residues. Germline loops: CDR1 MNHEY, CDR2 SMNVEV (reference sequence). CDR3 residues: CASSLSWDTYGYTF. In nucleotides, the CDR3 is TGTGCCAGCAGTTTATCGTGGGACACCTATGGCTACACCTTC.

The chain carries TRBV30 and TRBJ2-1, with D maybe TRBD2 (6 bases). CDR3 size: 16 residues. Germline lookup yields CDR1 GTSNPN and CDR2 SVGIG (reference sequence). V was clipped by 3 bases and J by 3 bases, with 18 bases between them. CDR3 nucleotide sequence: TGTGCCTGGAGGGCTGCTGACGGGAGCGTCTACAATGAGCAGTTCTTC. As protein: CAWRAADGSVYNEQFF.